This TCR beta chain was retrieved from a study of cytotoxic CD8 clonotypes in ibrutinib-treated CLL. The protocol was immunoSEQ multiplex PCR, while the TCRdb copy is restricted to in-frame clones and leaves out a portion. The repertoire holds approximately 210,000 clones, over 60% seen once, with about an eighth in the top ten. This clone was observed a handful of times. The ends were cut back, 3 bases at V and 4 bases at J, with 9 bases in the middle. CDR3 length: 13 amino acids. Germline V gene sequence: CDR1 ENHRY, CDR2 SYGVKD. This specimen was PBMCs, taken after 24 months of ibrutinib treatment. The sequence was collected from a human donor with chronic lymphocytic leukemia. The genes are TRBV10-3 and TRBJ1-2; no clear D. DNA of the CDR3: TGTGCCATCAGTGATTTGACCATCTATGGCTACACCTTC. Translated, it gives CAISDLTIYGYTF.